A single sample gave rise to the 23 T cell receptor beta chains below, sequenced in a study of T cell responses to AZD1222 COVID-19 vaccine. Repertoires were generated with immunoSEQ multiplex PCR, while TCRdb's copy carries only in-frame clones and drops some. The sample includes roughly 75,000 clones, 80% to 90% of them seen just once. Here the sequenced sample was peripheral blood, taken 28 days after the second AZD1222 dose. The receptors come from an adult who received the AZD1222 COVID-19 vaccine.

V is TRBV6-2 or TRBV6-3 and J is TRBJ2-3, with TRBD2 identical over 7 bases. V dropped 4 bases and J dropped 5; count of bases not matched to a gene: 9. Germline V CDR1 and CDR2: MNHEY, SVGEGT. This CDR3 comprises 15 residues. CDR3 DNA: TGTGCCAGCAGTTCGAGACTAGCCGGTGAAGATACGCAGTATTTT. It codes for CASSSRLAGEDTQYF.

The chain carries TRBV5-1 and TRBJ1-1, with D unresolved. Germline CDR1 is SGHRS and CDR2 is YFSETQ. The V and J ends lost 4 bases and 0 bases respectively, with 7 bases between them. This CDR3 is 13 amino acids long. The CDR3 here is CASSPQMNTEAFF. In nucleotides, the CDR3 is TGCGCCAGCAGCCCACAGATGAACACTGAAGCTTTCTTT. Full variable domain (missing parts from reference TRBV5-1 and TRBJ1-1): KAGVTQTPRYLIKTRGQQVTLSCSPISGHRSVSWYQQTPGQGLQFLFEYFSETQRNKGNFPGRFSGRQFSNSRSEMNVSTLELGDSALYLCASSPQMNTEAFFGQGTRLTVV.

The rearrangement joins TRBV5-6 to TRBJ2-5; D might be TRBD1 (6 bases). Germline lookup yields CDR1 SGHDT and CDR2 YYEEEE. CDR3 length: 15 amino acids. Trimming pared 8 bases from V and 5 bases from J, leaving 22 bases between. This CDR3 reads CASRSGARLGETQYF. The CDR3 bases are TGTGCCAGTAGATCAGGGGCCCGGTTGGGGGAGACCCAGTACTTC.

The V call is TRBV11-2, the J call TRBJ2-5, with D perhaps TRBD2 (6 bases). In germline, CDR1 is SGHAT, CDR2 FQNNGV. The CDR3 has 15 residues. V shed 5 bases and J shed 3 bases, with 16 bases lying between them. The chain's CDR3 is CASSAEGRGKETQYF. CDR3 in DNA: TGTGCCAGCAGCGCCGAGGGGCGGGGAAAAGAGACCCAGTACTTC.

This chain uses TRBV7-8 with TRBJ1-1; no clear D gene. The CDR3 loop spans 13 amino acids. V was shortened by 5 bases and J by 10 bases, with 17 bases between the two germline ends. Germline loops: CDR1 SGHVS, CDR2 FQNEAQ. The CDR3 loop is CASSRDTDLRAFF. Written as DNA, the CDR3 is TGTGCCAGCAGCCGAGACACGGACCTCCGAGCTTTCTTT.

The J gene is TRBJ2-7, the V gene TRBV19; D tentatively fits TRBD1 or TRBD2 (5 bases each). Trimming cost V 5 bases and J 6 bases, with 17 bases left between them. The CDR3 has 14 amino acids. Germline CDR1 reads LNHDA; CDR2 reads SQIVND (reference sequence). The CDR3 DNA sequence: TGTGCCAGTAGTCTTCGGGGCCGTAGGGGCGAGCAGTACTTC. It codes for CASSLRGRRGEQYF.

The chain combines TRBV5-1 with TRBJ1-2; no firm D call. Trimming cost V 4 bases and J 1 base, with 11 bases left between them. Germline CDR1 is SGHRS and CDR2 is YFSETQ. The CDR3 has 14 residues. CDR3 in amino acids: CASSLGLGNYGYTF. Written as DNA, the CDR3 is TGCGCCAGCAGCCTCGGGCTGGGTAACTATGGCTACACCTTC.

The chain couples TRBV14 to TRBJ1-2, with D possibly being TRBD1 (6 bases). The CDR3 runs 14 residues. V lost 2 bases to trimming and J lost 4 bases, with 11 bases between them. CDR1 is SGHDN, CDR2 FVKESK, per germline. The CDR3 loop reads CASSQFSGAYGYTF. As DNA, the CDR3 is TGTGCCAGCAGCCAATTCTCAGGGGCCTATGGCTACACCTTC.

The V gene is TRBV3-1 (or the pseudogene TRBV3-2), the J gene TRBJ2-2, with D unclear. V was cut by 3 bases and J by 1 base, with 3 bases left in between. In germline, CDR1 is LGHDT, CDR2 YNNKEL (reference sequence). The CDR3 is 13 amino acids. Here the CDR3 reads CASSHQNTGELFF. The CDR3 nucleotides are TGTGCCAGCAGCCACCAGAACACCGGGGAGCTGTTTTTT.

This sequence joins TRBV2 and TRBJ2-7; 7 bases are a match to TRBD1. With V trimmed by 4 bases and J by 2 bases, 5 bases remained unmatched. Germline-derived CDR1 and CDR2 are SNHLY and FYNNEI. The CDR3 has 14 residues. This chain's CDR3 is CASSATGDAYEQYF. The CDR3, as DNA: TGTGCCAGCAGTGCAACAGGGGATGCCTACGAGCAGTACTTC.

The V call is TRBV30, the J call TRBJ1-5; no reliable D call. Per the germline V gene, CDR1 is GTSNPN and CDR2 is SVGIG (reference sequence). CDR3 length equals 18 residues. The V end lost 3 bases, the J end lost 1 base, and 22 bases lay between the germline ends. The CDR3 region is CAWRVSHRRPESNQPQHF. For the CDR3, the DNA is TGTGCCTGGAGAGTGTCCCATCGGAGGCCTGAAAGCAATCAGCCCCAGCATTTT.

This clone is a singleton in its sample. This rearrangement joins TRBV5-4 to TRBJ1-5; 8 positions match TRBD1. CDR3 length equals 15 residues. Germline V lookup: CDR1 SGHNT, CDR2 YYREEE (reference sequence). The V gene end was trimmed by 0 bases and the J gene end by 7 bases; junction bases not matched to a gene: 6. The DNA of the CDR3 is TGTGCCAGCAGCTTGGACAGGGGGTCCGAACAGCCCCAGCATTTT. Encoded protein: CASSLDRGSEQPQHF. The whole variable domain, filled in from reference TRBV5-4 and TRBJ1-5, reads ETGVTQSPTHLIKTRGQQVTLRCSSQSGHNTVSWYQQALGQGPQFIFQYYREEENGRGNFPPRFSGLQFPNYSSELNVNALELDDSALYLCASSLDRGSEQPQHFGDGTRLSIL.

This chain connects TRBV2 to TRBJ2-3; D call uncertain. From germline, CDR1 is SNHLY and CDR2 FYNNEI. The ends were cut back, 4 bases at V and 0 bases at J, with 8 bases in the middle. The length of the CDR3 is 14 residues. CDR3 loop: CASSVTVSTDTQYF. The CDR3 region has the DNA TGTGCCAGCAGTGTCACAGTAAGCACAGATACGCAGTATTTT.

The chain carries TRBV5-6 and TRBJ1-1; D may be TRBD1 (5 bases). There are 14 residues in the CDR3. Germline V lookup: CDR1 SGHDT, CDR2 YYEEEE. V dropped 2 bases and J dropped 4 bases, with 12 bases sitting between them. The CDR3: CASSFITGTTEAFF. CDR3 coding DNA: TGTGCCAGCAGCTTTATCACAGGTACCACTGAAGCTTTCTTT.

The CDR3 sequence: CASSSLSESPKLFF. CDR3 bases: TGTGCCAGCAGCTCGTTATCCGAAAGCCCAAAACTGTTTTTT. The chain combines TRBV5-4 with TRBJ1-4; D remains ambiguous. Trimming removed 3 bases at V and 10 bases at J, with 16 bases between. This CDR3 is built from 14 residues. Germline values: CDR1 SGHNT, CDR2 YYREEE (reference sequence). Full variable domain (outside the CDR3, taken from reference TRBV5-4 and TRBJ1-4): ETGVTQSPTHLIKTRGQQVTLRCSSQSGHNTVSWYQQALGQGPQFIFQYYREEENGRGNFPPRFSGLQFPNYSSELNVNALELDDSALYLCASSSLSESPKLFFGSGTQLSVL.

A few counts support this clone. The chain uses TRBV20-1 and TRBJ1-1; D possibly corresponds to TRBD1 (5 bases). The CDR3 is made up of 11 amino acids. Trimming pared 0 bases from V and 7 bases from J, leaving 6 bases between. Germline lookup yields CDR1 DFQATT and CDR2 SNEGSKA (reference sequence). The CDR3 DNA is TGCAGTGCTAGAGACGACAGTGAAGCTTTCTTT. Its protein product is CSARDDSEAFF.

This clone was seen only once. The chain combines TRBV6-5 with TRBJ2-4; D unclear. This CDR3 spans 12 amino acids. The V gene's germline CDR1 is MNHEY and CDR2 SVGAGI. V gave up 6 bases and J gave up 2 bases, with 5 bases separating them. This CDR3 reads CASRGPKNIQYF. The CDR3 DNA is TGTGCCAGCAGAGGGCCCAAAAACATTCAGTACTTC.

The rearrangement links TRBV5-1 to TRBJ2-7; either TRBD1 or TRBD2 may fit D (5 bases each). V was clipped by 3 bases and J by 5 bases, with 15 bases between them. The CDR3 extends over 14 amino acids. Germline CDR1 reads SGHRS; CDR2 reads YFSETQ. The CDR3 DNA is TGCGCCAGCAGCTGGACCGGGACCGGCGACGAGCAGTACTTC. Amino acid sequence: CASSWTGTGDEQYF.

CDR3 nucleotide sequence: TGTGCCAGCAGCCCCGGCCTGTACGAGCAGTACTTC. Translated: CASSPGLYEQYF. The chain carries TRBV6-6 and TRBJ2-7; D is ambiguous. The CDR3 contains 12 residues. With 6 bases removed from V and 4 bases from J, the gap between germline ends came to 10 bases. CDR1 is MNHNY, CDR2 SVGAGI, per germline (reference sequence).

The chain is built from TRBV3-1 (or the pseudogene TRBV3-2) and TRBJ2-2; D unclear. This CDR3 has 17 residues. With 0 bases removed from V and 1 base from J, the gap between germline ends came to 12 bases. Germline V lookup: CDR1 LGHDT, CDR2 YNNKEL (reference sequence). The CDR3 reads CASSQEGWYRNTGELFF. CDR3 DNA: TGTGCCAGCAGCCAAGAAGGGTGGTACAGGAACACCGGGGAGCTGTTTTTT.

The DNA of the CDR3 is TGTGCCAGCAGCTTGATCGAGCGGAATCAGCCCCAGCATTTT. Its protein product is CASSLIERNQPQHF. The rearrangement links TRBV7-8 to TRBJ1-5, with no clear D. V was cut by 3 bases and J by 4 bases, with 10 bases left in between. The CDR3 consists of 14 residues. The germline V gene encodes CDR1 SGHVS and CDR2 FQNEAQ.

V gene TRBV3-1 (or the pseudogene TRBV3-2) combines with J gene TRBJ1-2; possibly TRBD1 for D (6 bases). Germline values: CDR1 LGHDT, CDR2 YNNKEL (reference sequence). Trimming removed 4 bases from V and 0 bases from J, with 12 bases in between. This CDR3 has 15 amino acids. The CDR3 DNA follows: TGTGCCAGCAGCCTACAGGGTGGGACTAACTATGGCTACACCTTC. This gives the protein CASSLQGGTNYGYTF.

The chain recombines TRBV5-5 with TRBJ2-7, with D uncertain. In germline, CDR1 is SGHKS, CDR2 YYEKEE (reference sequence). Trimming removed 4 bases at V and 5 bases at J, with 16 bases between. This CDR3 has 14 residues. CDR3 sequence: CASSTLLTSHEQYF. CDR3 nucleotides: TGTGCCAGCAGCACCCTTTTGACAAGCCACGAGCAGTACTTC.